This note documents a single TCR beta chain sequence. The antigen is not known. Time point noted: cycle 4 day 1 (C4D1), after 6 weeks of nivolumab. All trial patients relapsed after autologous stem cell transplantation. This specimen belongs to a study of PD-1 blockade in classical Hodgkin lymphoma. TCRdb's table, derived via immunoSEQ multiplex PCR, lists solely in-frame clones and lacks some. The sample has around 35,000 clones; 70% to 80% are singletons. Per the germline V gene, CDR1 is GTSNPN and CDR2 is SVGIG (reference sequence). V shed 4 bases, J shed 6 bases, and the junction held 11 bases outside the gene matches. This CDR3 is 14 amino acids long. Study-wide points: By C4D1, diversity of CD4+ TCRs had risen significantly, whereas that of CD8+ TCRs had not.

Specimen: peripheral blood mononuclear cells (PBMCs), collected before the fourth cycle of nivolumab. The source of this sequence is a human donor with classical Hodgkin lymphoma. The rearrangement joins TRBV30 to TRBJ1-2; 7 nucleotides line up with TRBD1. In nucleotides, the CDR3 is TGTGCCTGGATTCACAGGGGAATTGTTAATGGCTACACCTTC. Its translation is CAWIHRGIVNGYTF.